This T cell receptor (beta chain) was captured by sequencing in a study of early T cells in non-severe SARS-CoV-2 infection. This clonotype was seen ten or more times. V lost 5 bases and J lost 8, with 18 bases in between. CDR1 is LNHDA and CDR2 is SQIVND in the germline V gene (reference sequence). The CDR3 extends over 14 amino acids. Attached unique molecular identifiers marked individual cDNA molecules. TCRdb processed the 5' RACE reads anew with MiXCR; each CDR3 protein has one entry. The sample has 70,000 or so distinct CDR3 sequences, roughly a tenth seen once; the top ten hold around 7.3%. Sequenced material: whole blood, taken at baseline. The receptor was isolated from an adult who was a healthcare worker with PCR-confirmed SARS-CoV-2 infection or an uninfected control (not recorded which). The chain carries TRBV19 and TRBJ1-2, with D possibly being TRBD1 (5 bases). The CDR3 nucleotides read TGTGCCAGTAGTCCCCGATCAGGGATGGAGGGCTACACCTTC. Translating gives CASSPRSGMEGYTF.